What follows is one T cell receptor beta chain and its context. Which antigen it targets is not known. No per-base quality is available; no much larger clone lies one base away. The germline V gene gives CDR1 as SGHRS and CDR2 as YFSETQ. The CDR3 runs 17 amino acids, cysteine and phenylalanine included. Only the CDR3 region is kept as DNA, spanning 51 bases read in frame from base 1. From V the trimming removes 0 bases and from J it removes 7 bases, while the gene matches leave 7 bases of the junction unaccounted for. Using the deep immunoSEQ assay, TCR CDR3 regions were amplified from genomic DNA by multiplex PCR. Extracted genomic DNA from each cell subset was distributed evenly across all wells of several immunoSEQ 96-well plates, and each plate was treated as a replicate. Each replicate PCR for sorted subsets received about 210 ng genomic DNA, equal to roughly 30,000 T cell genomes. The purified libraries were quantified using a Qubit 3.0 fluorometer, sized with a Bioanalyzer 2100, and then quantified again using the KAPA Library Quantification kit. Every immunoSEQ 96-well plate was sequenced on a dedicated single-read 150-cycle Illumina NextSeq 550 flow cell. The study's own analysis went as follows. The immunoSEQ output contained only junctional sequences without quality scores, so filtering could not match that applied to full-length reads. Sequences were annotated with PyIR, a Python wrapper for IgBLAST v1.9, and V/J genes and CDR3 were assigned using IMGT germline references. Reads were filtered out if the reads had weak V/J assignments (E-value above 1e-6), no CDR3, stop codons, out-of-frame junctions, or ambiguous translated residues. A V3J clonotype was defined by an identical inferred V gene, J gene, and CDR3 amino acid sequence. Percentage overlap between repertoires was computed as shared unique clonotypes divided by the size of the smaller repertoire. Repertoire richness was assessed with RTK rarefaction, the Chao1 estimator, and Recon v2.1 estimates of unobserved clonotypes. Generation probabilities were computed with OLGA for all TCRbeta clonotypes obtained by the gDNA method from several donors. TCRdb mirrors the immuneACCESS table, restricted to in-frame sequences. Some clones are absent from its copies; in checked studies, under half trace to an unresolved V gene, and the reason for the others is unknown. That table is the source of V, J and clone size, and D and trimming were worked out from the DNA. The sample data list about 2.4 million clones, and more than 85% of these were observed just once. The ten most abundant clones make up 0.36% of the sample.

The donors were healthy, HIV-negative adults who had no recently reported acute infections or vaccinations. Only Caucasian adults living in Nashville, Tennessee, USA were represented among the donors. CD4+ T cells were enriched through magnetic negative selection, after which naive cells were positively selected on CD45RA and the remaining negative fraction served as the memory subset. After blood collection by leukapheresis, PBMCs were isolated using Ficoll-Histopaque density gradient centrifugation and then cryopreserved in the vapor phase of liquid nitrogen. Purity and quantity of every magnetically sorted T cell population were checked by analytical flow cytometry. Each sorted fraction had its genomic DNA isolated and then quantified by UV absorbance on a Nanodrop 2000c. This record belongs to a study of shared clonotypes between healthy human individuals (dated by TCRdb to the early 2020s). Describing the broader study: Three men and two women, aged 18 to 49 years, made up the cohort. Per donor, three plates each were used for CD4 naive and CD4 memory, two for CD8 naive, and one for CD8 memory. Leukapheresis yielded between about 0.94 and 9.5 billion PBMCs per donor. Blood TCR repertoires of about 5 healthy adults were deeply sequenced to estimate repertoire size and the extent of clonotype sharing between individuals. Different laboratories and diverse techniques were used to prepare libraries and sequence TCR repertoires, to increase sequencing depth and limit assay-specific biases.

What the authors observed across the whole study: The genetic and exposure-history diversity represented was limited by the small number of donors. Incomplete sequencing was indicated by rarefaction of sorted-subset datasets, despite the large sequencing depth. Pairwise subsampling indicated that sequencing depth was expected to affect the degree of clonotype sharing among donors. Only blood was sampled, and tissue TCR repertoires likely differ from those in blood. Across a handful of donors, around 5.4% of naive CD4, approximately 3.6% of naive CD8, about 2.3% of memory CD4, and over 0.35% of memory CD8 clonotypes were shared. Higher generation probabilities were observed for clonotypes shared by all four sorted-subset donors than for non-shared clonotypes. Larger estimated clonotype richness was generally found for naive subsets than for memory subsets.

The chain is encoded by TRBV5-1 joined to TRBJ2-1; the central 13 bases match TRBD2. The sequenced sample consisted of naive CD4+ T cells from PBMCs. Read against the paper, the sample's cell subset or site label means: CD45RA+ positively selected. The TCR was taken from a young man in good health. Some clones in this sample may be carry-over from other donors' samples. Read as DNA, the sequence is TGCGCCAGCAGCTTGGCCAAGGTACTAGCGGGAGGGAATGAGCAGTTCTTC. This codes for CASSLAKVLAGGNEQFF.